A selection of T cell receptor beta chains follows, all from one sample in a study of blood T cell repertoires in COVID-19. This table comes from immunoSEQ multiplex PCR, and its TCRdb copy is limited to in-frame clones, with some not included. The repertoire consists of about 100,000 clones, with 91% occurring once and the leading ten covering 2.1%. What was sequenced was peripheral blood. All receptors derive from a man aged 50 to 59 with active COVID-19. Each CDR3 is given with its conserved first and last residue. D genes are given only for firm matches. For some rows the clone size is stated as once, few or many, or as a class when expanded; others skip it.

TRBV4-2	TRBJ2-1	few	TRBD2	CASSLAGGYYNEQFF	TGTGCCAGCAGCCTAGCGGGGGGCTATTACAATGAGCAGTTCTTC
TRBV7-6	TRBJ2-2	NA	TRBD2	CASSQSLRGADTGELFF	TGTGCCAGCAGCCAGTCCCTGCGGGGGGCCGACACCGGGGAGCTGTTTTTT
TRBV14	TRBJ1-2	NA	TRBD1	CASSQDVRQGNYGYTF	TGTGCCAGCAGCCAAGATGTAAGACAGGGGAACTATGGCTACACCTTC
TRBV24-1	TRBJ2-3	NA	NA	CATYSGASTDTQYF	TGTGCCACCTACAGCGGAGCTAGCACAGATACGCAGTATTTT
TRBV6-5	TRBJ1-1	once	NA	CASSPRRATNTEAFF	TGTGCCAGCAGCCCAAGGCGGGCTACAAACACTGAAGCTTTCTTT
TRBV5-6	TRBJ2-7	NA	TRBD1	CASSSGGEYEQYF	TGTGCCAGCAGCTCAGGGGGCGAGTACGAGCAGTACTTC
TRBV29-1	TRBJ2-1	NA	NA	CSVELKRNNEQFF	TGCAGCGTAGAGCTCAAACGTAACAATGAGCAGTTCTTC
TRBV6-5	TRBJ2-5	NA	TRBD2	CASSGTGTTLETQYF	TGTGCCAGCAGCGGGACCGGGACTACCCTAGAGACCCAGTACTTC
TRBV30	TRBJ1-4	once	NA	CAWNRGSEKLFF	TGTGCCTGGAACCGAGGTAGTGAAAAACTGTTTTTT
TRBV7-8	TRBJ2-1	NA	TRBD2	CASSHRLMGLSASGSYNEQFF	TGTGCCAGCAGCCATCGTTTAATGGGACTCTCCGCTAGCGGGTCTTACAATGAGCAGTTCTTC
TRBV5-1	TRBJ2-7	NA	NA	CASSGSGSTYEQYF	TGCGCCAGCAGCGGGAGCGGTAGTACCTACGAGCAGTACTTC
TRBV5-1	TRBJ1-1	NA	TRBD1	CASSLTGQGNTEAFF	TGCGCCAGCAGCTTGACGGGACAGGGGAACACTGAAGCTTTCTTT
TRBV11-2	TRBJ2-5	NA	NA	CASSLTGTTNQETQYF	TGTGCCAGCAGCTTGACCGGGACAACGAACCAAGAGACCCAGTACTTC
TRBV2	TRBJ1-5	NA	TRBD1	CASSRDSSQPQHF	TGTGCCAGCTCTCGGGACAGTAGTCAGCCCCAGCATTTT
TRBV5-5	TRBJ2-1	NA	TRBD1	CASSKSDRGHTYNEQFF	TGTGCCAGCAGCAAATCGGACAGGGGACATACCTACAATGAGCAGTTCTTC
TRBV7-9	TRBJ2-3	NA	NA	CASSLAGLPTDTQYF	TGTGCCAGCAGCTTAGCTGGGCTACCCACAGATACGCAGTATTTT
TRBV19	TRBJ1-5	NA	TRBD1	CASSRGQGPYQPQHF	TGTGCCAGTAGTCGAGGACAGGGGCCTTATCAGCCCCAGCATTTT
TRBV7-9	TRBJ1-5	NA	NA	CASSPRRGWASSNQPQHF	TGTGCCAGCAGCCCCAGAAGGGGTTGGGCGAGTAGCAATCAGCCCCAGCATTTT
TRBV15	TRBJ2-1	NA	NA	CATSRPRGRDISFPGNEQFF	TGTGCCACCAGCAGACCACGAGGCCGGGACATTTCTTTCCCCGGGAATGAGCAGTTCTTC
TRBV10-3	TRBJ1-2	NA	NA	CAITVGSGNYGYTF	TGTGCCATCACCGTTGGGTCGGGAAACTATGGCTACACCTTC
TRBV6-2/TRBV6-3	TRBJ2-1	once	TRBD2	CASSYSPGGYNEQFF	TGTGCCAGCAGTTACTCCCCGGGGGGGTACAATGAGCAGTTCTTC
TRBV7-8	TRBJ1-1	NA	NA	CASSLAMAGSYTEAFF	TGTGCCAGCAGCTTAGCGATGGCGGGGTCCTACACTGAAGCTTTCTTT
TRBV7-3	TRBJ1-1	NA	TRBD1	CASSLEGATEAFF	TGTGCCAGCAGCTTGGAGGGGGCGACTGAAGCTTTCTTT
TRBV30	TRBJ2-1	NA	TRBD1	CARGQGLSYNEQFF	TGTGCCCGAGGACAGGGCCTCTCCTACAATGAGCAGTTCTTC
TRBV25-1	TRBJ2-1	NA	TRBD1	CASSEGTVSYNEQFF	TGTGCCAGCAGTGAGGGGACAGTCTCCTACAATGAGCAGTTCTTC
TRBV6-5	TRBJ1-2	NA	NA	CASSPDSHYGYTF	TGTGCCAGCAGTCCGGACAGCCACTATGGCTACACCTTC
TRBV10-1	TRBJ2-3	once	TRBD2	CASSVAGGPGTQYF	TGCGCCAGCAGTGTAGCGGGAGGGCCGGGTACGCAGTATTTT
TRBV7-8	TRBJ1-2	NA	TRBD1	CASSLVGDRGLVGYTF	TGTGCCAGCAGCTTAGTTGGGGACAGGGGGCTAGTTGGCTACACCTTC
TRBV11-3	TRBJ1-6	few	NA	CASSLEGRRVRDNSPLHF	TGTGCCAGCAGCTTAGAGGGTAGGAGAGTTCGGGATAATTCACCCCTCCACTTT
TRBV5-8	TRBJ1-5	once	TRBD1	CASSSGQGNSNQPQHF	TGTGCCAGCAGCTCCGGACAGGGCAATAGCAATCAGCCCCAGCATTTT
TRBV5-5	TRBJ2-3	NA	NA	CASSRLSGASTDTQYF	TGTGCCAGCAGCCGGCTTAGCGGAGCTAGCACAGATACGCAGTATTTT
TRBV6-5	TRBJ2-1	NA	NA	CASSWTNAYNEQFF	TGTGCCAGCAGTTGGACTAATGCATACAATGAGCAGTTCTTC
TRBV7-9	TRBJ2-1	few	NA	CASSPWKEGDEQFF	TGTGCCAGCAGCCCATGGAAGGAGGGCGATGAGCAGTTCTTC
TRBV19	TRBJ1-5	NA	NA	CASRGPRSNQPQHF	TGTGCCAGTAGGGGGCCCCGTAGCAATCAGCCCCAGCATTTT
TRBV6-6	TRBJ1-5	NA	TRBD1	CASRGQYSNQPQHF	TGTGCCAGCAGGGGACAGTATAGCAATCAGCCCCAGCATTTT
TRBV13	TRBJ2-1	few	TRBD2	CASSLETTLAGGPVEQFF	TGTGCCAGCAGCTTAGAGACAACTCTAGCGGGGGGGCCGGTTGAGCAGTTCTTC
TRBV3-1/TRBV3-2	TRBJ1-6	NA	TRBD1	CASSQGDRGNSPLHF	TGTGCCAGCAGCCAAGGGGACAGGGGGAATTCACCCCTCCACTTT
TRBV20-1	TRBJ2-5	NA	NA	CSAPTRETQYF	TGCAGTGCTCCCACCAGGGAGACCCAGTACTTC
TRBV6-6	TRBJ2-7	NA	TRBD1	CASTNTGGASYEQYF	TGTGCCAGCACCAATACAGGGGGCGCCTCCTACGAGCAGTACTTC
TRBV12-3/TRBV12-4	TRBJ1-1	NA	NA	CASSLTGNTEAFF	TGTGCCAGCAGTTTAACAGGGAACACTGAAGCTTTCTTT
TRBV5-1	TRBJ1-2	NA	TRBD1	CASSPQGDYGYTF	TGCGCCAGCAGCCCACAGGGGGATTATGGCTACACCTTC
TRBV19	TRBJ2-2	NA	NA	CASSGGANLLELFF	TGTGCCAGTAGTGGCGGGGCGAATCTTTTAGAGCTGTTTTTT
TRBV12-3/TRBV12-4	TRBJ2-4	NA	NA	CASSLEGRQEESF	TGTGCCAGCAGTTTAGAGGGTAGACAGGAGGAGTCCTTC
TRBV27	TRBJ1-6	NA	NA	CASSSQGSRNSPLHF	TGTGCCAGCAGTTCCCAGGGGTCCCGTAATTCACCCCTCCACTTT
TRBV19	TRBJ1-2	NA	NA	CASSIRGYGYTF	TGTGCCAGTAGTATTAGGGGTTATGGCTACACCTTC
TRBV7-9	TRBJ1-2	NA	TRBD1	CASSRDRGNYGYTF	TGTGCCAGCAGCCGGGACAGGGGTAACTATGGCTACACCTTC
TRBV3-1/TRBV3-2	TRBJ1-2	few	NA	CASSQDSATGLNYGYTF	TGTGCCAGCAGCCAAGATTCCGCCACAGGGCTTAACTATGGCTACACCTTC
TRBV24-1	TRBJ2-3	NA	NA	CATSDLLFRVGQYF	TGTGCCACCAGTGATTTGCTGTTCAGGGTAGGGCAGTATTTT
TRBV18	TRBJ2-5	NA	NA	CASSPLQETQYF	TGTGCCAGCTCACCCCTCCAAGAGACCCAGTACTTC
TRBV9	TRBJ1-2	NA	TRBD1	CASSDRGNYGYTF	TGTGCCAGCAGCGACAGGGGTAACTATGGCTACACCTTC
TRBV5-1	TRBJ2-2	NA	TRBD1	CASSWGQGTGELFF	TGCGCCAGCAGCTGGGGACAGGGTACCGGGGAGCTGTTTTTT
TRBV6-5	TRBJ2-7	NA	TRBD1	CASRDRGPYEQYF	TGTGCCAGCAGGGACAGGGGGCCTTACGAGCAGTACTTC
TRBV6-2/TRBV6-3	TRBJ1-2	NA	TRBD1	CASSSTGQVGYTF	TGTGCCAGCAGTTCCACCGGACAGGTTGGCTACACCTTC